A selection of T cell receptor beta chains follows, all from one sample in a study of CD8 T cells in Susac syndrome. TCRdb fed the immunoSEQ multiplex PCR reads into MiXCR, producing one record per CDR3 protein. This table has tens of thousands of distinct CDR3 sequences, about 94% appearing once. Specimen: CD4+ T cells from PBMCs. The origin of the receptors is a human donor with Susac syndrome. The CDR3 runs from the conserved cysteine through the conserved F or W. D genes are given only for firm matches. Clone size is given for some rows only: seen once, a few or many times, or a class if the clone is expanded.

cdr3_aa: CASSLDGGAANEQFF
v_call: TRBV11-3
clone_size: NA
d_call: NA
j_call: TRBJ2-1

cdr3_aa: CASSVGVTSYEQYF
v_call: TRBV9
clone_size: NA
d_call: NA
j_call: TRBJ2-7

cdr3_aa: CASSTTGQSNTEAFF
v_call: TRBV7-9
clone_size: NA
d_call: TRBD1
j_call: TRBJ1-1

cdr3_aa: CASSLQNWAPNNEQFF
v_call: TRBV5-1
clone_size: NA
d_call: NA
j_call: TRBJ2-1

cdr3_aa: CASSLMWTGDGYTF
v_call: TRBV5-1
clone_size: NA
d_call: TRBD1
j_call: TRBJ1-2

cdr3_aa: CSAWAMKNTGELFF
v_call: TRBV20-1
clone_size: NA
d_call: NA
j_call: TRBJ2-2

cdr3_aa: CASSPTGTGGAMNTEAFF
v_call: TRBV18
clone_size: NA
d_call: TRBD1
j_call: TRBJ1-1

cdr3_aa: CASSYNSNQPQHF
v_call: TRBV6-2/TRBV6-3
clone_size: once
d_call: NA
j_call: TRBJ1-5

cdr3_aa: CASSLGDGNTEAFF
v_call: TRBV7-9
clone_size: NA
d_call: NA
j_call: TRBJ1-1

cdr3_aa: CSAREGLETQYF
v_call: TRBV20-1
clone_size: NA
d_call: NA
j_call: TRBJ2-5

cdr3_aa: CASSPLTGTQYF
v_call: TRBV12-3/TRBV12-4
clone_size: NA
d_call: NA
j_call: TRBJ2-5

cdr3_aa: CASSVAGVTNEKLFF
v_call: TRBV9
clone_size: NA
d_call: NA
j_call: TRBJ1-4

cdr3_aa: CASSLVGTSQPQHF
v_call: TRBV28
clone_size: NA
d_call: NA
j_call: TRBJ1-5

cdr3_aa: CSAREREETQYF
v_call: TRBV20-1
clone_size: NA
d_call: NA
j_call: TRBJ2-5

cdr3_aa: CSGKKGSTIYF
v_call: TRBV29-1
clone_size: NA
d_call: NA
j_call: TRBJ1-3